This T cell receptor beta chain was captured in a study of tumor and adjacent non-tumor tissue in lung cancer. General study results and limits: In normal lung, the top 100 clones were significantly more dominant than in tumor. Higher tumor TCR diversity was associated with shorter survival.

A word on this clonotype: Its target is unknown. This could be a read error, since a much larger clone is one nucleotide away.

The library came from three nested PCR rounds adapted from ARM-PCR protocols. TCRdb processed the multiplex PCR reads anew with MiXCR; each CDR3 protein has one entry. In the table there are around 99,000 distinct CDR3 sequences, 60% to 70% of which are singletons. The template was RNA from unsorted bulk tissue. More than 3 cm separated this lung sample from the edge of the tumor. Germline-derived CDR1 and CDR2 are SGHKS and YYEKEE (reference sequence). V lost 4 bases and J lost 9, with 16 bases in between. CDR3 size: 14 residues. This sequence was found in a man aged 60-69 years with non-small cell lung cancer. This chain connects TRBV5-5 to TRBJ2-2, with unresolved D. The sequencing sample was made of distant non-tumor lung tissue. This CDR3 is CASSRREVSWELFF. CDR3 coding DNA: TGTGCCAGCAGCCGACGAGAAGTGTCCTGGGAGCTGTTTTTT. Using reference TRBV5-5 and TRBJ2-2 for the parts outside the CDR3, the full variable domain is DAGVTQSPTHLIKTRGQQVTLRCSPISGHKSVSWYQQVLGQGPQFIFQYYEKEERGRGNFPDRFSARQFPNYSSELNVNALLLGDSALYLCASSRREVSWELFFGEGSRLTVL.